Given below is one TCR beta chain in context. The antigen is not known. The data are from a study of shared clonotypes between healthy human individuals. Produced via immunoSEQ multiplex PCR; TCRdb's table is partial and in-frame only. The table lists about 1.1 million clones, around three quarters of them singletons, with more than 0.5% in the top ten. General study points: Investigators collected only blood, and repertoires in tissues likely differ.

The sequence came from a man in his late teens or twenties in good health. Some clones in this sample may be carry-over from other donors' samples. The sample comprised memory CD4+ T cells from PBMCs. Specified subset: CD45RA-negative fraction.

CDR3 nucleotide sequence: TGTGCCAGCAGTTTATCGGCGAACGAGCAGTACTTC. It specifies CASSLSANEQYF. The chain combines TRBV28 with TRBJ2-7; D is uncertain. Trimming stripped 1 base from V and 5 bases from J, with 6 bases between. Germline values: CDR1 MDHEN, CDR2 SYDVKM. CDR3 length: 12 residues. The full variable domain, completed using reference TRBV28 and TRBJ2-7, is DVKVTQSSRYLVKRTGEKVFLECVQDMDHENMFWYRQDPGLGLRLIYFSYDVKMKEKGDIPEGYSVSREKKERFSLILESASTNQTSMYLCASSLSANEQYFGPGTRLTVT.